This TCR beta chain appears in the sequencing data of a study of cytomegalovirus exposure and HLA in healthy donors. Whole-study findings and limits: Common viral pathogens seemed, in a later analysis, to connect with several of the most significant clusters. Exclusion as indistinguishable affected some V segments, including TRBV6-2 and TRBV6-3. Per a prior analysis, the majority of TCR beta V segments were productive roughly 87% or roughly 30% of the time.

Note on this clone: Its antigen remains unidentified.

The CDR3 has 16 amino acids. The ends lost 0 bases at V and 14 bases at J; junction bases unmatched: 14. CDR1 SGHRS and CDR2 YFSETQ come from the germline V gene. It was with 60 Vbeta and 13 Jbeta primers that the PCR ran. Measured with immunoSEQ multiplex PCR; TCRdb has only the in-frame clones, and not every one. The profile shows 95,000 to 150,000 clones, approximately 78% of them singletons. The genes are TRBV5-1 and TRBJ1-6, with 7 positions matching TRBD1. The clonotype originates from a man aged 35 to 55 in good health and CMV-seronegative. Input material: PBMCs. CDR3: CASSLGGDSRKVALHF. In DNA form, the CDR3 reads TGCGCCAGCAGCTTGGGGGGGGACAGCCGAAAGGTGGCCCTCCACTTT.